The rows below give T cell receptor beta chains drawn from one sample of a study of post-analysis software for immune sequencing data. TCRdb used MiXCR to reprocess the PCR reads, holding one entry per CDR3 protein. The repertoire holds over 150,000 distinct CDR3 sequences, about 34% seen once, with approximately 30% in the top ten. Sequencing was performed on blood, taken after autologous hematopoietic stem cell transplantation. These receptors were collected from a girl between 10 and 17 years old with multiple sclerosis. Both conserved end residues are part of each CDR3. Fields, in order: clone size, V gene, J gene, D gene, CDR3 DNA, CDR3 protein. The D gene is left open where the match is weak. Not all rows give a size; the values are once, few, many and, for expanded clones, a class.

few,TRBV5-5,TRBJ2-1,TRBD2,TGTGCCAGCAGTTGGGGACTAGCGGCAACCTACAATGAGCAGTTCTTC,CASSWGLAATYNEQFF
.,TRBV27,TRBJ2-1,.,TGTGCCAGCAGTTTATCAGTCCGGACGGAAGACAATGAGCAGTTCTTC,CASSLSVRTEDNEQFF
few,TRBV7-9,TRBJ2-1,TRBD2,TGTGCCAGCTTAGCGGGAGATCGGAATGAGCAGTTCTTC,CASLAGDRNEQFF
few,TRBV12-3/TRBV12-4,TRBJ1-5,TRBD1,TGTGCCAGCAGCTGGGACAGGGTTGTGCCCCAGCATTTT,CASSWDRVVPQHF
.,TRBV20-1,TRBJ2-4,.,TGCAGTGCTAGAGATAACCAAGCACTAGCCAAAAACATTCAGTACTTC,CSARDNQALAKNIQYF
.,TRBV20-1,TRBJ2-7,TRBD2,TGCAGTGCTAGAGATTCGAGACTAGCGGGAAACGAGCAGTACTTC,CSARDSRLAGNEQYF
.,TRBV7-6,TRBJ2-1,TRBD2,TGTGCCAGCAGCTTCGGGGACTACCAAAGCTCCTACAATGAGCAGTTCTTC,CASSFGDYQSSYNEQFF
few,TRBV20-1,TRBJ2-7,TRBD2,TGCAGTGTGGACACCGCGGGGGACTCCTACGAGCAGTACTTC,CSVDTAGDSYEQYF
.,TRBV6-2/TRBV6-3,TRBJ2-1,.,TGTGCCAGCAGTTCCAGGGTTTACCATGAGCAGTTCTTC,CASSSRVYHEQFF
few,TRBV4-3,TRBJ2-5,TRBD2,TGCGCCAGCAGCCAAGATACGCGAGGACTAGCGGGAGGGCGGTACTTC,CASSQDTRGLAGGRYF
.,TRBV5-4,TRBJ2-5,TRBD1,TGTGCCAGCAGCTTTCCGGACAGGCAAGAGACCCAGTACTTC,CASSFPDRQETQYF
.,TRBV4-1,TRBJ2-7,.,TGCGCCAGCAGCCAAGACCGGACAGCGACCTACGGGCAGTACTTC,CASSQDRTATYGQYF
.,TRBV12-3/TRBV12-4,TRBJ2-1,.,TGTGCCAGCAGTTTTAACAGGGAAGAGACCCAGTTCTTC,CASSFNREETQFF
.,TRBV9,TRBJ1-1,.,TGTGCCAGCAAGGGGTGGAACACTGAAGCTTTCTTT,CASKGWNTEAFF
.,TRBV20-1,TRBJ2-5,.,TGCAGGGCTAGACCGCCGGGCAGGTCGGCGTACTTC,CRARPPGRSAYF
.,TRBV7-9,TRBJ1-1,.,TGTGCCAGCAGCTCTCGGTTTAACACTGAAGCTTTCTTT,CASSSRFNTEAFF
.,TRBV15,TRBJ2-7,TRBD1,TGTGCCACCAGCATAAGACAGGGGCCCTACGAGCAGTACTTC,CATSIRQGPYEQYF
few,TRBV9,TRBJ2-7,TRBD1,TGTGCCAGCAGCCCCAGGGACAGGAGAGAGCAGTACTTC,CASSPRDRREQYF
.,TRBV14,TRBJ2-7,.,TGTGCCAGCTCAGGGGGGGACTCCTACGAGCAGTACTTC,CASSGGDSYEQYF
.,TRBV2,TRBJ2-7,TRBD1,TGTGCCAGTACTGAGCCGGGACAGGGGTACGTGTACGAGCAGTACTTC,CASTEPGQGYVYEQYF
.,TRBV4-1,TRBJ2-3,TRBD1,TGCGCCAGCAGCCAAGGTTGGACAGGGGAAACGAGCACAGATACGCAGTATTTT,CASSQGWTGETSTDTQYF
.,TRBV14,TRBJ1-2,TRBD1,TGTGCCAGCCGCGAGACAGGGACGATGGGCTACACCTTC,CASRETGTMGYTF
.,TRBV20-1,TRBJ1-6,.,TGCAGTGCTAGTGGGCCAAATAGTAATCCACCCCTCCACTTT,CSASGPNSNPPLHF
.,TRBV7-6,TRBJ2-3,TRBD2,TGTGCCAGCAGCTTACGGACTAGCGGGATGGGGCAGTATTTT,CASSLRTSGMGQYF
.,TRBV7-3,TRBJ2-3,TRBD2,TGTGCCAGCAGCCCTAGCGGAATCACAGATACGCAGTATTTT,CASSPSGITDTQYF
.,TRBV9,TRBJ2-1,TRBD2,TGTGCCAGCAGCGTAGATCGACTAGCGGGAGGCAATGAGCAGTTCTTC,CASSVDRLAGGNEQFF
.,TRBV7-8,TRBJ2-6,TRBD2,TGTGCCAGCAATTCGGGAGGCTCTGGGGCCAACGTCCTGACTTTC,CASNSGGSGANVLTF
.,TRBV3-1,TRBJ2-7,.,TGTGCCAGCAGCCAAGACCCAGGACAGGGAGGGAACGAGCAGTACTTC,CASSQDPGQGGNEQYF
.,TRBV7-2,TRBJ2-3,.,TGTGCCAGCAGCTTAACGCTCCGTGGTACGCAGTATTTT,CASSLTLRGTQYF
.,TRBV9,TRBJ2-7,.,TGTGCCAGCAGCGTAGCAGTACAGGGCTACGAGCAGTACTTC,CASSVAVQGYEQYF
.,TRBV5-1,TRBJ1-1,TRBD1,TGCGCCAGCAGCTACGATGTGGGACAGGGGGCAAACACTGAAGCTTTCTTT,CASSYDVGQGANTEAFF
once,TRBV28,TRBJ1-2,.,TGTGCCAGCAGCCTGGGGGGGGCGGGCTATGGCTACACCTTC,CASSLGGAGYGYTF
few,TRBV6-5,TRBJ2-7,TRBD2,TGTGCCAGCAGTTATAGGGCGGGAGGGCTGTACGACGAGCAGTACTTC,CASSYRAGGLYDEQYF
.,TRBV6-2/TRBV6-3,TRBJ2-7,TRBD1,TGTGCCAGCACCCCGACAGGGAGCTCCTACGAGCAGTACTTC,CASTPTGSSYEQYF
.,TRBV28,TRBJ2-5,.,TGTGCCAGCAGTTTCCAGTACCAAGAGACCCAGTACTTC,CASSFQYQETQYF
.,TRBV7-8,TRBJ2-7,.,TGTGCCAGCACCTTTACCGCAACAGGTGTCTCCTACGAGCAGTACTTC,CASTFTATGVSYEQYF
.,TRBV24-1,TRBJ2-3,TRBD2,TGTGCCACCAGTGGGCTAGCGGAAAAAGATACGCAGTATTTT,CATSGLAEKDTQYF
many,TRBV7-2,TRBJ1-1,.,TGTGCCAGCAGCTTAAGTGGTGGCACTGAAGCTTTCTTT,CASSLSGGTEAFF
.,TRBV20-1,TRBJ2-1,.,TGCCCTGCCAGAAGAAGGGGGTCCTACAATGAGCAGTTCTTC,CPARRRGSYNEQFF
.,TRBV6-5,TRBJ2-2,TRBD2,TGTGCCAGCAGTTGGACTAGCAGTCGTGCCACCGGGGAGCTGTTTTTT,CASSWTSSRATGELFF
few,TRBV15,TRBJ2-1,.,TGTGCCACCAGCAGAGACGACGGAAACAATGAGCAGTTCTTC,CATSRDDGNNEQFF
few,TRBV7-8,TRBJ2-3,TRBD1,TGTGCCAGCAGCTTAAAGGACAGGGCTCGCACAGATACGCAGTATTTT,CASSLKDRARTDTQYF
.,TRBV19,TRBJ2-1,TRBD2,TGTGCCAGTAGTCCCCAGGCGGGAGGCTCCTACAATGAGCAGTTCTTC,CASSPQAGGSYNEQFF
few,TRBV15,TRBJ2-7,.,TGTGCCACCAGCAGAGATCGGTGGGCCTCCTACGAGCAGTACTTC,CATSRDRWASYEQYF
.,TRBV28,TRBJ1-5,.,TGTGCCAGCAGTTCCCCGGTCCAGGGGCAACAGCCCCAGCATTTT,CASSSPVQGQQPQHF
few,TRBV27,TRBJ1-6,.,TGTGCCAGCGGGGAGAATTCACCCCTCCACTTT,CASGENSPLHF
.,TRBV7-8,TRBJ2-1,TRBD1,TGTGCCAGCAGCTTAAGTCGAGACAGGGCACTCCACGGCCACAATGAGCAGTTCTTC,CASSLSRDRALHGHNEQFF
few,TRBV28,TRBJ2-3,.,TGTGCCAGCAGTTTAGCAGGACTTCAAGATACGCAGTATTTT,CASSLAGLQDTQYF
.,TRBV10-3,TRBJ2-2,.,TGTGCCATCAGTGAGTTAGAAACAGAGAACACCGGGGAGCTGTTTTTT,CAISELETENTGELFF
.,TRBV27,TRBJ2-1,.,TGTGCCAGCAGTTTAAGTAGGGCAAACAATGAGCAGTTCTTC,CASSLSRANNEQFF
.,TRBV4-1,TRBJ2-5,.,TGCGCCAGCAGCCAAGCGGTCCAAGAGACCCAGTACTTC,CASSQAVQETQYF
.,TRBV20-1,TRBJ1-1,.,TGCAGTGCTAGGCACGGAGGGATCACTGAAGCTTTCTTT,CSARHGGITEAFF
.,TRBV4-2,TRBJ2-1,TRBD2,TGTGCCAGCAGCCCATCCCAGGGTAGCGGGGACGGTGAGCAGTTCTTC,CASSPSQGSGDGEQFF
many,TRBV7-2,TRBJ2-6,.,TGTGCCAGCAGCTCCCTAGGACTGTCAGGCTCTGGGGCCAACGTCCTGACTTTC,CASSSLGLSGSGANVLTF